This T cell receptor beta chain was obtained from a study of neurological immune-mediated disorders. General study points: Levels of TCR clonal expansion peaked in HTLV-1-associated myelopathy and reached their lowest in multiple sclerosis, under those of healthy controls.

There are many counts of this clonotype. Its antigen is not known. Germline CDR1 SGHVS, CDR2 FQNEAQ. The CDR3 runs 14 residues. Trimming stripped 5 bases from V and 1 base from J, with 11 bases between. The time point: longitudinal time-point 2. TCRdb recomputed calls from the 5' RACE reads with MiXCR, one row per CDR3 protein. The table shows approximately 80,000 distinct CDR3 sequences, with approximately 5.8% occurring only once. The specimen was PBMCs. The sequence was obtained from a woman aged 60-70 years with multiple sclerosis. The V and J genes are TRBV7-8 and TRBJ1-1; D gene ambiguous. This CDR3 reads CASSPRSQNTEAFF. In DNA form, the CDR3 reads TGTGCCAGCAGCCCCCGCTCACAGAACACTGAAGCTTTCTTT.